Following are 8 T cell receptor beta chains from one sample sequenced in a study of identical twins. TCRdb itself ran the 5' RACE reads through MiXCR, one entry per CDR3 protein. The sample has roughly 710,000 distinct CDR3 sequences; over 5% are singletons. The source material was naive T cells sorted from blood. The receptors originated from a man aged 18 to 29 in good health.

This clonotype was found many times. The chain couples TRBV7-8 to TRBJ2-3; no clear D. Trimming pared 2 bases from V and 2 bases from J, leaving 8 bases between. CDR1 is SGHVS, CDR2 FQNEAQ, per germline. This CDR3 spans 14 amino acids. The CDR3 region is CASSLSGFTDTQYF. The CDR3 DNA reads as TGTGCCAGCAGCTTATCGGGCTTCACAGATACGCAGTATTTT. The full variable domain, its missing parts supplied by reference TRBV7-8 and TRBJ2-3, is GAGVSQSPRYKVAKRGQDVALRCDPISGHVSLFWYQQALGQGPEFLTYFQNEAQLDKSGLPSDRFFAERPEGSVSTLKIQRTQQEDSAVYLCASSLSGFTDTQYFGPGTRLTVL.

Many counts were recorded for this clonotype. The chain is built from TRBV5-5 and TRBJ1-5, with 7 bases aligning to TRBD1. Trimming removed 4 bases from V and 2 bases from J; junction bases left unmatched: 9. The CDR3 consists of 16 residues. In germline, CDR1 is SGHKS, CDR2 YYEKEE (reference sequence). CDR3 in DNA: TGTGCCAGCAGCCAACAGGGGTCCCTAGGCAATCAGCCCCAGCATTTT. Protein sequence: CASSQQGSLGNQPQHF.

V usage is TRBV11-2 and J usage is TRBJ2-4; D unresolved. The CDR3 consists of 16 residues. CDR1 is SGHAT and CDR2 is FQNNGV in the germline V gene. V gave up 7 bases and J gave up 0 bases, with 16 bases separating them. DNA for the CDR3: TGTGCCAGCACTAATAGTCCCGATTTAGCCAAAAACATTCAGTACTTC. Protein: CASTNSPDLAKNIQYF. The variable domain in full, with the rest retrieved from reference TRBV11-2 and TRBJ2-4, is EAGVAQSPRYKIIEKRQSVAFWCNPISGHATLYWYQQILGQGPKLLIQFQNNGVVDDSQLPKDRFSAERLKGVDSTLKIQPAKLEDSAVYLCASTNSPDLAKNIQYFGAGTRLSVL.

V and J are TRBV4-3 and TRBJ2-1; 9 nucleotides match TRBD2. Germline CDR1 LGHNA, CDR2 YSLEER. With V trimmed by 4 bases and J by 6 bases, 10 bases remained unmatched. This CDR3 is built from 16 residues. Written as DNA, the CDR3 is TGCGCCAGCAGCCTTGATAGGGCTAGCGGGATCAATGAGCAGTTCTTC. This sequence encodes CASSLDRASGINEQFF.

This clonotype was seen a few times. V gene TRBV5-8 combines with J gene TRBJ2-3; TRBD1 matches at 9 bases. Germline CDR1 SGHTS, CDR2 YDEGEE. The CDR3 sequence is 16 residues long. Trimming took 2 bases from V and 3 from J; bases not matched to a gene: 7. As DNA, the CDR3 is TGTGCCAGCAGCTTTCGGGGACAGGGAATAACAGATACGCAGTATTTT. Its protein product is CASSFRGQGITDTQYF.

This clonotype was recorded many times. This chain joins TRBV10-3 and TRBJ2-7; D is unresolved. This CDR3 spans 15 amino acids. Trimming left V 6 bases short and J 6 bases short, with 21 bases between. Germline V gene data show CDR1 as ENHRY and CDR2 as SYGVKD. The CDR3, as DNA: TGTGCCATCAGCCAGAAGGAACGGACGGGCTCCGAGCAGTACTTC. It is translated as CAISQKERTGSEQYF.

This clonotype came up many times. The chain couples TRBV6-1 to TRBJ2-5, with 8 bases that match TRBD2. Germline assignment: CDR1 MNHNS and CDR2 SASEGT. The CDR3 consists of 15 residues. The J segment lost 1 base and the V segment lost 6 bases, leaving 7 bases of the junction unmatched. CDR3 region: CASRPLSGTQETQYF. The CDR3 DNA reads TGTGCCAGCAGACCCCTTAGCGGGACCCAAGAGACCCAGTACTTC.

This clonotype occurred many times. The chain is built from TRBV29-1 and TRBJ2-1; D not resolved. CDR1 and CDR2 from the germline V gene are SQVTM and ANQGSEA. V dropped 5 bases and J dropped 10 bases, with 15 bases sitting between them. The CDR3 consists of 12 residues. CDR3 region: CSVLQPTSEQFF. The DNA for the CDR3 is TGCAGCGTTCTCCAGCCCACCAGCGAGCAGTTCTTC.